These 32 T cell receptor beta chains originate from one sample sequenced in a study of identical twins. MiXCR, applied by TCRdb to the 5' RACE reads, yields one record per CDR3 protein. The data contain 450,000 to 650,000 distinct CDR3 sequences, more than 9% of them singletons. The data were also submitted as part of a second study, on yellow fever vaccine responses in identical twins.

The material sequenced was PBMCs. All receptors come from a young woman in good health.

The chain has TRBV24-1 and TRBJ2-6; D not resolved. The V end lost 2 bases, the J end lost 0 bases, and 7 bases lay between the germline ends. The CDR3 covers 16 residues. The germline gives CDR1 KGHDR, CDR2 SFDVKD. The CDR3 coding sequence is TGTGCCACCAGTGATTGGGGTAACTCTGGGGCCAACGTCCTGACTTTC. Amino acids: CATSDWGNSGANVLTF.

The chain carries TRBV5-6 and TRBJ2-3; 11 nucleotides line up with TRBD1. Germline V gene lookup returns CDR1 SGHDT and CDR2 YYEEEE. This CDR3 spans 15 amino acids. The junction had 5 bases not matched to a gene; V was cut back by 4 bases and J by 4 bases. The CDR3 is CASSLRDRGADTQYF. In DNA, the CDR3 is TGTGCCAGCAGCCTCCGGGACAGGGGGGCAGATACGCAGTATTTT.

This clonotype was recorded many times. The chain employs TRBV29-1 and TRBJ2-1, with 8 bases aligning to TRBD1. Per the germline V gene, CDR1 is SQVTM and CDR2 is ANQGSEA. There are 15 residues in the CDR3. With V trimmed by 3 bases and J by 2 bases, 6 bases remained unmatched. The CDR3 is CSVETDRDAYNEQFF. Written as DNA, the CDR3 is TGCAGCGTTGAGACGGACAGGGACGCCTACAATGAGCAGTTCTTC.

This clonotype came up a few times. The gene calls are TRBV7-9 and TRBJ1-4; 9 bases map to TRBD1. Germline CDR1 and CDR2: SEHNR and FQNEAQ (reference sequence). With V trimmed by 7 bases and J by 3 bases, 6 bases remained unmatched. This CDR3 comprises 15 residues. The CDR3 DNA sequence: TGTGCCAGCACCGGGACAGGGCTCCCTAATGAAAAACTGTTTTTT. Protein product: CASTGTGLPNEKLFF.

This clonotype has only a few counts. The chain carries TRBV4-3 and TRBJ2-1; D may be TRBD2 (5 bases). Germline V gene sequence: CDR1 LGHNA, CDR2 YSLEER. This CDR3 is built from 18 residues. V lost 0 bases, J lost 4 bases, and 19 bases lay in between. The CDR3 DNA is TGCGCCAGCAGCCAAGATAGTGTACGGGAATCCACTTACAATGAGCAGTTCTTC. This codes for CASSQDSVRESTYNEQFF.

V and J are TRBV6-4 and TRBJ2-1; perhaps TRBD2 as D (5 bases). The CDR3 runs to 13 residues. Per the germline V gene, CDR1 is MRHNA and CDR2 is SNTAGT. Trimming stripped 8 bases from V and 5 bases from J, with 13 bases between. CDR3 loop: CASGWTRDNEQFF. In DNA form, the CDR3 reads TGTGCCAGCGGGTGGACTCGTGACAATGAGCAGTTCTTC.

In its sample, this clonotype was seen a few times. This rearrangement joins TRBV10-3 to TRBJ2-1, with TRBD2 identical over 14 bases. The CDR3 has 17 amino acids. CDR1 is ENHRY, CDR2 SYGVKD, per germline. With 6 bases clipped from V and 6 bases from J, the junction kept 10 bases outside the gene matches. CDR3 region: CAIREGLAGERPNEQFF. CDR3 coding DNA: TGTGCCATCAGAGAGGGACTAGCGGGAGAGAGACCCAATGAGCAGTTCTTC.

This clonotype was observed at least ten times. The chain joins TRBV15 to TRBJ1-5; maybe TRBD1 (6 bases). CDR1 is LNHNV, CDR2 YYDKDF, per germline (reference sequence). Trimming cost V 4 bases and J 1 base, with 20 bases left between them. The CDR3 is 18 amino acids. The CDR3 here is CATSKWTRRGQSNQPQHF. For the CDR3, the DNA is TGTGCCACCAGCAAGTGGACCCGTCGAGGACAGAGCAATCAGCCCCAGCATTTT.

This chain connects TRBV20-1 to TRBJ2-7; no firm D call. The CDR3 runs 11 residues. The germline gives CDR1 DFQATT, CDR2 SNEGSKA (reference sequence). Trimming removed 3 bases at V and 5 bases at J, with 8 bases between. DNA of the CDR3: TGCAGTGCTAGCCCAAATAACGAGCAGTACTTC. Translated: CSASPNNEQYF.

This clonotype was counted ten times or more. In DNA form, the CDR3 reads TGTGCCACCAGCAGAGGCCAGGGAGGTTCACCCCTCCACTTT. Protein product: CATSRGQGGSPLHF. The rearrangement links TRBV15 to TRBJ1-6; TRBD1 might be the D (5 bases). Trimming removed 1 base at V and 9 bases at J, with 10 bases between. This CDR3 has 14 residues. Germline CDR1 LNHNV, CDR2 YYDKDF (reference sequence).

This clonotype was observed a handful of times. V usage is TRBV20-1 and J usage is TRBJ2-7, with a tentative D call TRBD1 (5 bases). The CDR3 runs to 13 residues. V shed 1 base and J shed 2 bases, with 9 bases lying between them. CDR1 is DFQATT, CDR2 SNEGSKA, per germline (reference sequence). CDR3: CSARGTPTYEQYF. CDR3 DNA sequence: TGCAGTGCTAGAGGGACACCAACCTACGAGCAGTACTTC.

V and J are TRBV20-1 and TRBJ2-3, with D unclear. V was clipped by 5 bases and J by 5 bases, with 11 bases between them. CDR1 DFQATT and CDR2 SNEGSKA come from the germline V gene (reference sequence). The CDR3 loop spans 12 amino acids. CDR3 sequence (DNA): TGCAGTGCTCCACCCCAAGGAGATACGCAGTATTTT. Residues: CSAPPQGDTQYF.

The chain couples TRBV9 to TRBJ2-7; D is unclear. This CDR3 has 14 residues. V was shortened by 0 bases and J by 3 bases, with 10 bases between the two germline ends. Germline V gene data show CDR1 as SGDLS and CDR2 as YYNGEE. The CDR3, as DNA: TGTGCCAGCAGCGTAGGGTCAGCTTTCTACGAGCAGTACTTC. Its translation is CASSVGSAFYEQYF.

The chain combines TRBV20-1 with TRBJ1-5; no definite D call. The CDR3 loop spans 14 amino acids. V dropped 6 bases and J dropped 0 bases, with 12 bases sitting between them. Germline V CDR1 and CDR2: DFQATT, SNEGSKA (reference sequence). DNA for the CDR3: TGCAGTGCCGCCCGACAATATAGCAATCAGCCCCAGCATTTT. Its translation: CSAARQYSNQPQHF.

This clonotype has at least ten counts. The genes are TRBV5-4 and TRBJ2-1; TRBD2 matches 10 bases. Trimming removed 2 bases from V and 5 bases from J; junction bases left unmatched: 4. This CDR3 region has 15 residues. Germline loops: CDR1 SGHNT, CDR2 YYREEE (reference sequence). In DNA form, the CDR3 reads TGTGCCAGCAGCTTATTAGCGGGGGGTAACAATGAGCAGTTCTTC. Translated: CASSLLAGGNNEQFF.

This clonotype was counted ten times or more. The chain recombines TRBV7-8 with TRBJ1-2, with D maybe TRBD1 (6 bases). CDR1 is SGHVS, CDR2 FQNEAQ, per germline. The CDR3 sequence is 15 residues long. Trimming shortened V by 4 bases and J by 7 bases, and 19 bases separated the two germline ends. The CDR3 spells CASSSYRDRASGYTF. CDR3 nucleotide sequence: TGTGCCAGCAGCTCCTACAGGGACCGCGCCTCTGGCTACACCTTC.

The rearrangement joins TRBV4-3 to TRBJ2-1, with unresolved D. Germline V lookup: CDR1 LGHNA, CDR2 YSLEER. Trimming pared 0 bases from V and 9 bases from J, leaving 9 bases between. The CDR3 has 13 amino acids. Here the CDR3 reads CASSQDQVFEQFF. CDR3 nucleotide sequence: TGCGCCAGCAGCCAAGATCAAGTATTTGAGCAGTTCTTC.

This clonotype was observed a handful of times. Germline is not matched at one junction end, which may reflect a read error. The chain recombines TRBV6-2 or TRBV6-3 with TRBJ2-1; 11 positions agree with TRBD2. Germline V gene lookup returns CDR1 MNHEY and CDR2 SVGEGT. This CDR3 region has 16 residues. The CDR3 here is CSSLNGASGGHNEQFF. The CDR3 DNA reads TGTTCCAGCCTCAACGGGGCTAGCGGGGGGCACAATGAGCAGTTCTTC.

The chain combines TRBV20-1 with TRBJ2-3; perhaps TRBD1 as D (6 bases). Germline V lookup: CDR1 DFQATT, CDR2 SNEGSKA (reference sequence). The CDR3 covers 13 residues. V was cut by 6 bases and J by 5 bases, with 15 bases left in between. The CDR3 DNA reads TGCAGTGCCAGGGGAACTGCGGTAGATACGCAGTATTTT. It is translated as CSARGTAVDTQYF.

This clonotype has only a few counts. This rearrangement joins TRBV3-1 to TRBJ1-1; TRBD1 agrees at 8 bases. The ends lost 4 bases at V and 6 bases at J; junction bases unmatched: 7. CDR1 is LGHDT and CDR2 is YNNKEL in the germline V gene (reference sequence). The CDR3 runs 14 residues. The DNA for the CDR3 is TGTGCCAGCAGCCTGGACAGGGTGGCCCCTGAAGCTTTCTTT. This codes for CASSLDRVAPEAFF. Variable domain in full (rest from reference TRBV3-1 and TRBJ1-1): DTAVSQTPKYLVTQMGNDKSIKCEQNLGHDTMYWYKQDSKKFLKIMFSYNNKELIINETVPNRFSPKSPDKAHLNLHINSLELGDSAVYFCASSLDRVAPEAFFGQGTRLTVV.

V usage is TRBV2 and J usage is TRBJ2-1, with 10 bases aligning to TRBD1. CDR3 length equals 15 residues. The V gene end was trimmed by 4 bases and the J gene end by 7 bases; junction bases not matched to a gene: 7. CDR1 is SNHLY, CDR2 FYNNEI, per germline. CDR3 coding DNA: TGTGCCAGCAGTGTACCGGGACAGGGGAGAAATGAGCAGTTCTTC. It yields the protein CASSVPGQGRNEQFF.

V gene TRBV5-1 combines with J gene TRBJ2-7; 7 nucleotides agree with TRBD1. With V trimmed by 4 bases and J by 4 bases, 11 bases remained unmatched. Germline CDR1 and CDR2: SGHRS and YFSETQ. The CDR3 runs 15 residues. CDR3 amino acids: CASSKGAQPPYEQYF. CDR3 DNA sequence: TGCGCCAGCAGCAAGGGGGCCCAACCTCCTTACGAGCAGTACTTC. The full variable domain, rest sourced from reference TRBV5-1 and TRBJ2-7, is KAGVTQTPRYLIKTRGQQVTLSCSPISGHRSVSWYQQTPGQGLQFLFEYFSETQRNKGNFPGRFSGRQFSNSRSEMNVSTLELGDSALYLCASSKGAQPPYEQYFGPGTRLTVT.

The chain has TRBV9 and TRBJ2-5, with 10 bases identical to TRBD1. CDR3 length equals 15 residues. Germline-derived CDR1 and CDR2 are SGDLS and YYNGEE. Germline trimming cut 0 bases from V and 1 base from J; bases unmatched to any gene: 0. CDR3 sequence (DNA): TGTGCCAGCAGCGTAGGGACAGGGGGCCAAGAGACCCAGTACTTC. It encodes CASSVGTGGQETQYF.

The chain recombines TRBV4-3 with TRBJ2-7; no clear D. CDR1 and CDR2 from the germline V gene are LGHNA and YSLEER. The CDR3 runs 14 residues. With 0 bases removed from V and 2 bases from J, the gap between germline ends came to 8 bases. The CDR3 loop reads CASSQETATYEQYF. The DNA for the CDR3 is TGCGCCAGCAGCCAAGAAACAGCTACCTACGAGCAGTACTTC.

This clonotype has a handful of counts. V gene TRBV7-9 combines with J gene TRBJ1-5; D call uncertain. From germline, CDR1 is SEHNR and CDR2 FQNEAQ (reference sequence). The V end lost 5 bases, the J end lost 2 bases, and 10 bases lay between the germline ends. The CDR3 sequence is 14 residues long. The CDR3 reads CASSGKWGNQPQHF. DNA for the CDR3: TGTGCCAGCAGCGGAAAATGGGGCAATCAGCCCCAGCATTTT.

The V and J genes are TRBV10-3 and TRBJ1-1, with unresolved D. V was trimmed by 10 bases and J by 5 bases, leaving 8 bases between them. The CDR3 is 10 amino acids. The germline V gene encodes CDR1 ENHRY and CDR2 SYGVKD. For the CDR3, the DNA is TGTGCCACCCGGTCTACTGAAGCTTTCTTT. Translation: CATRSTEAFF.

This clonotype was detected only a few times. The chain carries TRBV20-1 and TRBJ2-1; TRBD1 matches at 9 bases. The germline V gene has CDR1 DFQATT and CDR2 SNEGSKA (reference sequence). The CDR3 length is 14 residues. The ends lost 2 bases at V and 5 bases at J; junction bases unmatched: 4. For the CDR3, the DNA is TGCAGTGCTAGAACAGGGGGCTGGCACAATGAGCAGTTCTTC. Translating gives CSARTGGWHNEQFF.

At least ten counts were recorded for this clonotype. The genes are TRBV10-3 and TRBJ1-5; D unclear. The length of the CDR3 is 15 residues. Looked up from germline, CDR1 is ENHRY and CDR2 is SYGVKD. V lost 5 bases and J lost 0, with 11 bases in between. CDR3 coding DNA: TGTGCCATCAGTCCCGATTTCGATAGCAATCAGCCCCAGCATTTT. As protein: CAISPDFDSNQPQHF.

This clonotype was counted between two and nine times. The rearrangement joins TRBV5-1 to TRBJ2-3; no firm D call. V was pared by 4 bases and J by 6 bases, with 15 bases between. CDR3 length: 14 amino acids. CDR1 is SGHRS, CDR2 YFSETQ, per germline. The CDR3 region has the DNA TGCGCCAGCAGCCCGGAAACGGGTGCGGATACGCAGTATTTT. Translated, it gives CASSPETGADTQYF.

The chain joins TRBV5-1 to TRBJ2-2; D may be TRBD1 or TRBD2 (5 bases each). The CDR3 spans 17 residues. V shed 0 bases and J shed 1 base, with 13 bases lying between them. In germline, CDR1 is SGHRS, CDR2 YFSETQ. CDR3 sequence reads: CASSLDFGALNTGELFF. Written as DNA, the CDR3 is TGCGCCAGCAGCTTGGATTTCGGGGCTCTGAACACCGGGGAGCTGTTTTTT.

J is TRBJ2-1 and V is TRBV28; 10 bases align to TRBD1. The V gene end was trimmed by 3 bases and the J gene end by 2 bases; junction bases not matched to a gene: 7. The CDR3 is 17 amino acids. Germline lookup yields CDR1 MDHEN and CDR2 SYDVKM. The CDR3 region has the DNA TGTGCCAGCAGTTTGATTAGGGGGACAGGGGCCTACAATGAGCAGTTCTTC. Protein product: CASSLIRGTGAYNEQFF. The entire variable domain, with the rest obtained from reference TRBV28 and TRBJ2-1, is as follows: DVKVTQSSRYLVKRTGEKVFLECVQDMDHENMFWYRQDPGLGLRLIYFSYDVKMKEKGDIPEGYSVSREKKERFSLILESASTNQTSMYLCASSLIRGTGAYNEQFFGPGTRLTVL.

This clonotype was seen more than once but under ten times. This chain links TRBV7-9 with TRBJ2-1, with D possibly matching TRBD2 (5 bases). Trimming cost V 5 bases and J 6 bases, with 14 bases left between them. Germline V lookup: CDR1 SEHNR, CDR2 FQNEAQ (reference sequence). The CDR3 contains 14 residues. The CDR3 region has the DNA TGTGCCAGCAGCCCTCACCCAGCGGTCAATGAGCAGTTCTTC. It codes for CASSPHPAVNEQFF.